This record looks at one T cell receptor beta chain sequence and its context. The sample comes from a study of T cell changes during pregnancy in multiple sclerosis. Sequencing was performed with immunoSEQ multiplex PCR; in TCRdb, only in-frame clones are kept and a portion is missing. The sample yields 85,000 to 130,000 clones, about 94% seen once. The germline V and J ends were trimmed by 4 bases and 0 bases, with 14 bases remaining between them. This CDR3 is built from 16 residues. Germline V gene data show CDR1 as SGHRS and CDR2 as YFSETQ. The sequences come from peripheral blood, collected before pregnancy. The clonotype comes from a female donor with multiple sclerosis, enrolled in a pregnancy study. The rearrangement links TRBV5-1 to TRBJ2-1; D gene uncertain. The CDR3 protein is CASSGPYSLSYNEQFF. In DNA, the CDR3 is TGCGCCAGCAGCGGCCCTTACAGTCTCTCCTACAATGAGCAGTTCTTC.